Listed below are T cell receptor beta chains from one sample, sequenced in a study of spatial heterogeneity in lung cancer. MiXCR, applied by TCRdb to the 5' RACE reads, yields one record per CDR3 protein. The sample includes some 5,000 distinct CDR3 sequences, about 27% of them seen just once. Here the sequenced sample was lung tumor tissue, taken at surgery. These TCRs come from a male donor with early-stage non-small cell lung cancer. Each CDR3 is given without its conserved first and last residue. Rows give clone size only sometimes, using once, few, many, or a class for an expanded clone.

V: TRBV4-3; size: NA; CDR3: ASSQVRLGYEQY
V: TRBV7-7; size: many; CDR3: ASSGAGSYEQY
V: TRBV3-1; size: medium-sized; CDR3: ASSQDRGRNTDTQY
V: TRBV30; size: NA; CDR3: AWSVGGLAGREQF
V: TRBV20-1; size: once; CDR3: SARGAVNVLT
V: TRBV4-3; size: NA; CDR3: ASSQDTGTSGYNEQF
V: TRBV28; size: medium-sized; CDR3: ASSFRGQGSPLH
V: TRBV2; size: few; CDR3: ASTEREGYRYEQY
V: TRBV5-4; size: NA; CDR3: ASSRLAGDEGKTQY
V: TRBV18; size: medium-sized; CDR3: ASSPGVNQPQH
V: TRBV6-6; size: many; CDR3: ASSFDDEQY
V: TRBV20-1; size: medium-sized; CDR3: SAAASTDTQY
V: TRBV3-1; size: NA; CDR3: ASSQFTDTQY
V: TRBV21-1; size: few; CDR3: ASDPETGAHEQY
V: TRBV7-2; size: medium-sized; CDR3: ASSPWTGISYEQY
V: TRBV11-1; size: medium-sized; CDR3: ASSLMTGLGEQY
V: TRBV19; size: NA; CDR3: ASSAIDWLAGGLSSYNEQF
V: TRBV6-1; size: medium-sized; CDR3: ASSEFSGGDGEAF
V: TRBV27; size: medium-sized; CDR3: ASSLSWTGDTEAF
V: TRBV6-2/TRBV6-3; size: NA; CDR3: ASSAQLAGAYEQY
V: TRBV4-2; size: medium-sized; CDR3: ASSQDIGDGANVLT
V: TRBV18; size: few; CDR3: ASSPDAGQF
V: TRBV29-1; size: NA; CDR3: SVDTDRGGTEAF
V: TRBV24-1; size: medium-sized; CDR3: ATSDSTGGYEQY
V: TRBV7-3; size: NA; CDR3: ASSLDRENTEAF
V: TRBV3-1; size: NA; CDR3: ASSQVLGETQY
V: TRBV3-1; size: medium-sized; CDR3: ASRQGGINEQY
V: TRBV9; size: NA; CDR3: ASSVGTNNNEQF
V: TRBV25-1; size: few; CDR3: ASSEGGVLETQY
V: TRBV7-8; size: medium-sized; CDR3: ASSLGLGSTGANVLT
V: TRBV20-1; size: few; CDR3: SARAFSSGLHNEQF
V: TRBV10-2; size: medium-sized; CDR3: ASRGLAVYNEQF
V: TRBV28; size: medium-sized; CDR3: ASSWGETQY
V: TRBV24-1; size: large; CDR3: ATAGHPNTGELF
V: TRBV20-1; size: NA; CDR3: SARDPNGREQY
V: TRBV2; size: many; CDR3: ASTGLADEGLNEQF
V: TRBV5-6; size: many; CDR3: ASSFPGGVLSGNTIY
V: TRBV3-1; size: medium-sized; CDR3: ASSSYGTANTGELF
V: TRBV4-2; size: NA; CDR3: ASSQGPDQETQY
V: TRBV7-3; size: medium-sized; CDR3: ASSSSLWTEAF
V: TRBV19; size: many; CDR3: ASSQYQGANEQF